The clone carrying this T cell receptor (beta chain) was counted only a few times. Its target is unknown. This sample was included in a study of beta chain features in type 1 diabetes. The study reverse transcribed the entire isolated RNA, so it sequenced expressed TCRB transcripts. Some clones are missing from TCRdb's copy, which holds only in-frame ones; the method was immunoSEQ multiplex PCR. Among 680,000 or so clones listed, around 15% were seen once. Trimming pared 3 bases from V and 0 bases from J, leaving 10 bases between. The CDR3 consists of 15 residues. Germline V CDR1 and CDR2: ENHRY, SYGVKD. Findings and limits, study-wide: Small HLA sub-analyses could not settle whether HLA shapes TCRB rearrangement. Naive, central memory and Treg TCRB repertoires appeared more alike in patients than in healthy donors. People with Type 1 diabetes carried modestly yet significantly shorter TCRB CDR3s in all four CD4+ subsets.

This TCR came from a man in his late teens or twenties with type 1 diabetes. Sequencing was carried out using naive CD4+ T cells from blood. The chain carries TRBV10-3 and TRBJ2-3; D may be TRBD2 (5 bases). CDR3 in DNA: TGTGCCATCAGTGAAGCGCGGGTGAGCACAGATACGCAGTATTTT. The encoded protein is CAISEARVSTDTQYF.